These 12 T cell receptor beta chains originate from one sample sequenced in a study of vaccination and CD4 T cells after COVID-19. These receptors' antigens are unknown. Scientists ran DNA taken from cultured CD4+ T cells through the Oncomine TCR Beta short-read assay for sequencing. TCRdb fed the PCR reads into MiXCR, producing one record per CDR3 protein. Here the sample spans 4,000 to 4,500 distinct CDR3 sequences, roughly 28% being singletons. Treatment meaning: roughly 10-day PBMC culture with coronavirus spike peptide pools or control peptides (ViraFEST assay). Sequencing was carried out using CD4+ T cells from blood, cultured in vitro. The receptors stem from a human donor who had recovered from COVID-19.

In this sample, this clonotype turned up a few times. The V gene is TRBV6-5, the J gene TRBJ1-5; 8 nucleotides line up with TRBD1. The ends lost 4 bases at V and 2 bases at J; junction bases unmatched: 4. CDR3 length: 15 residues. Germline loops: CDR1 MNHEY, CDR2 SVGAGI. For the CDR3, the DNA is TGTGCCAGCAGTTTCAAACAGGGGGGCAATCAGCCCCAGCATTTT. Its translation is CASSFKQGGNQPQHF.

This chain connects TRBV6-1 to TRBJ1-2, with a tentative D call TRBD1 (5 bases). The V gene's germline CDR1 is MNHNS and CDR2 SASEGT. Trimming removed 6 bases from V and 0 bases from J, with 17 bases in between. This CDR3 has 16 amino acids. CDR3 DNA sequence: TGTGCCAGCAGGCCGTACCGGGACCGCGCTAACTATGGCTACACCTTC. It translates to CASRPYRDRANYGYTF.

V is TRBV4-1 and J is TRBJ2-3; D possibly corresponds to TRBD2 (5 bases). Deletions cut 0 bases from V and 1 base from J, with 14 bases between. Germline V gene data show CDR1 as MGHRA and CDR2 as YSYEKL. The CDR3 covers 17 residues. CDR3: CASSQDYGEHRTDTQYF. Here the CDR3 DNA reads TGCGCCAGCAGCCAAGATTACGGGGAGCACCGCACAGATACGCAGTATTTT.

By frequency in the sample, this clonotype is medium-sized (0.01 to 0.1%). The chain is built from TRBV7-9 and TRBJ2-7; the D call may be TRBD1 or TRBD2 (5 bases each). Per germline, CDR1 SEHNR and CDR2 FQNEAQ (reference sequence). Deletions cut 4 bases from V and 3 bases from J, with 16 bases between. The CDR3 runs 15 residues. CDR3 region: CASSWDLRGDYEQYF. DNA for the CDR3: TGTGCCAGCAGCTGGGACCTACGAGGGGACTACGAGCAGTACTTC. Full variable domain (outside the CDR3, taken from reference TRBV7-9 and TRBJ2-7): DTGVSQNPRHKITKRGQNVTFRCDPISEHNRLYWYRQTLGQGPEFLTYFQNEAQLEKSRLLSDRFSAERPKGSFSTLEIQRTEQGDSAMYLCASSWDLRGDYEQYFGPGTRLTVT.

This clonotype rates as medium-sized. This chain uses TRBV6-1 with TRBJ2-3, with a tentative D call TRBD2 (6 bases). CDR3 length: 18 residues. CDR1 and CDR2 (germline): MNHNS, SASEGT. Trimming removed 6 bases at V and 0 bases at J, with 22 bases between. The CDR3 here is CASRTARGRLNSTDTQYF. For the CDR3, the DNA is TGTGCCAGCAGAACCGCGCGGGGACGGCTGAATAGCACAGATACGCAGTATTTT.

The V and J genes are TRBV18 and TRBJ1-6; the match to TRBD1 covers 8 bases. The V gene's germline CDR1 is KGHSH and CDR2 LQKENI. Trimming cost V 4 bases and J 8 bases; bases outside gene matches: 16. The CDR3 length is 18 residues. The CDR3 is CASSLSPTGGGYYSPLHF. Here the CDR3 DNA reads TGTGCCAGCTCACTATCACCCACAGGGGGGGGATATTATTCACCCCTCCACTTT.

The genes are TRBV9 and TRBJ2-2; the match to TRBD2 covers 14 bases. Germline V gene sequence: CDR1 SGDLS, CDR2 YYNGEE. The CDR3 extends over 17 amino acids. V lost 4 bases to trimming and J lost 5 bases; unmatched junction nucleotides: 7. The CDR3 reads CASSLFGTSGGTGELFF. DNA of the CDR3: TGTGCCAGCAGCCTCTTCGGGACTAGCGGGGGAACCGGGGAGCTGTTTTTT.

By share, this clonotype ranks as medium-sized. This chain connects TRBV20-1 to TRBJ1-3, with D uncertain. The CDR3 runs 14 residues. V lost 0 bases, J lost 0 bases, and 6 bases lay in between. Germline assignment: CDR1 DFQATT and CDR2 SNEGSKA (reference sequence). The CDR3 spells CSAREGPSGNTIYF. The CDR3 DNA reads TGCAGTGCTAGAGAGGGCCCCTCTGGAAACACCATATATTTT.

This clonotype occurred a few times. The chain carries TRBV7-3 and TRBJ1-1, with no clear D. The ends were cut back, 5 bases at V and 1 base at J, with 8 bases in the middle. CDR1 is SGHTA, CDR2 FQGTGA, per germline. This CDR3 is 13 amino acids long. CDR3 loop: CASSPNTNTEAFF. CDR3 sequence (DNA): TGTGCCAGCAGCCCAAATACGAACACTGAAGCTTTCTTT.

This sequence joins TRBV30 and TRBJ2-4; 14 bases agree with TRBD2. This CDR3 is 16 amino acids long. V was pared by 3 bases and J by 8 bases, with 9 bases of the junction left unmatched. The germline gives CDR1 GTSNPN, CDR2 SVGIG (reference sequence). In nucleotides, the CDR3 is TGTGCCTGGAGCCCAGGACTAGCGGGGGGCGGGGACATTCAGTACTTC. Residues: CAWSPGLAGGGDIQYF. Complete variable domain (other parts from reference TRBV30 and TRBJ2-4): SQTIHQWPATLVQPVGSPLSLECTVEGTSNPNLYWYRQAAGRGLQLLFYSVGIGQISSEVPQNLSASRPQDRQFILSSKKLLLSDSGFYLCAWSPGLAGGGDIQYFGAGTRLSVL.

The chain has TRBV9 and TRBJ1-2, with TRBD1 as a possible D gene (6 bases). This CDR3 has 11 amino acids. The V end was cut by 4 bases, the J end by 7 bases, with 8 bases between. The germline CDR1 and CDR2 sequences are SGDLS and YYNGEE. The CDR3 bases are TGTGCCAGCAGCACAGGGTTTGGCTACACCTTC. Protein sequence: CASSTGFGYTF.

Comment on this clonotype: A much more abundant neighbour one base away suggests this may be a read error. The genes are TRBV6-1 and TRBJ1-2; D gene ambiguous. In germline, CDR1 is MNHNS, CDR2 SASEGT. CDR3 size: 11 residues. CDR3 residues: CATKEDYGYIF. Written as DNA, the CDR3 is TGTGCCACCAAGGAGGACTATGGCTACATCTTC.